Listed below are T cell receptor beta chains from one sample, sequenced in a study of early T cells in non-severe SARS-CoV-2 infection. TCRdb redid the calling of the 5' RACE reads with MiXCR, one entry per CDR3 protein. This sample yields approximately 85,000 distinct CDR3 sequences, of which approximately 13% are seen a single time; 6.5% belongs to the top ten. The sequencing input was whole blood. These receptors were obtained from an adult who was a healthcare worker with PCR-confirmed SARS-CoV-2 infection or an uninfected control (not recorded which). Both conserved end residues are part of each CDR3. A D gene is named only where the DNA matches it firmly. Clone size is given for some rows only: seen once, a few or many times, or a class if the clone is expanded.

j_gene: TRBJ2-2; v_gene: TRBV20-1; abundance: few; d_gene: .; CDR3aa: CSARLRTENTGELFF; CDR3nt: TGCAGTGCTAGACTCCGGACGGAGAACACCGGGGAGCTGTTTTTT
j_gene: TRBJ2-1; v_gene: TRBV20-1; abundance: few; d_gene: TRBD2; CDR3aa: CSAPGLAGGPEAKF; CDR3nt: TGCAGTGCTCCGGGACTAGCGGGAGGGCCGGAAGCGAAGTTC
j_gene: TRBJ2-7; v_gene: TRBV6-5; abundance: .; d_gene: .; CDR3aa: CASSYTGPGWKEQYF; CDR3nt: TGTGCCAGCAGTTACACAGGCCCGGGTTGGAAGGAGCAGTACTTC
j_gene: TRBJ1-3; v_gene: TRBV6-1; abundance: .; d_gene: TRBD1; CDR3aa: CASSEARRTGGYGNTIYF; CDR3nt: TGTGCCAGCAGTGAAGCGCGCCGCACAGGGGGCTATGGAAACACCATATATTTT
j_gene: TRBJ1-5; v_gene: TRBV19; abundance: .; d_gene: .; CDR3aa: CASSIRGRNQPQHF; CDR3nt: TGTGCCAGTAGTATTCGGGGACGGAATCAGCCCCAGCATTTT
j_gene: TRBJ2-3; v_gene: TRBV11-2; abundance: many; d_gene: TRBD2; CDR3aa: CASSLVELAGGDTQYF; CDR3nt: TGTGCCAGCAGCTTAGTGGAACTAGCGGGAGGAGATACGCAGTATTTT
j_gene: TRBJ1-3; v_gene: TRBV2; abundance: few; d_gene: TRBD1; CDR3aa: CASRTGIINTIYF; CDR3nt: TGTGCCAGCCGGACAGGGATTATCAACACCATATATTTT
j_gene: TRBJ1-2; v_gene: TRBV6-5; abundance: few; d_gene: TRBD1; CDR3aa: CASSRGDRGYYGYTF; CDR3nt: TGTGCCAGCAGTCGCGGGGACAGGGGGTACTATGGCTACACCTTC
j_gene: TRBJ1-2; v_gene: TRBV12-3/TRBV12-4; abundance: many; d_gene: .; CDR3aa: CASTFQGYGYTF; CDR3nt: TGTGCCAGCACCTTCCAGGGATACGGCTACACCTTC
j_gene: TRBJ2-2; v_gene: TRBV5-1; abundance: few; d_gene: .; CDR3aa: CASSSQQGELFF; CDR3nt: TGCGCCAGCAGCTCCCAACAGGGGGAGCTGTTTTTT
j_gene: TRBJ1-3; v_gene: TRBV9; abundance: few; d_gene: .; CDR3aa: CASSVARAGNTIYF; CDR3nt: TGTGCCAGCAGCGTAGCCAGGGCTGGAAACACCATATATTTT
j_gene: TRBJ2-3; v_gene: TRBV4-1; abundance: .; d_gene: TRBD2; CDR3aa: CASSQDGAGDQDTQYF; CDR3nt: TGCGCCAGCAGCCAAGACGGAGCGGGAGACCAAGATACGCAGTATTTT
j_gene: TRBJ2-1; v_gene: TRBV12-3/TRBV12-4; abundance: many; d_gene: .; CDR3aa: CASRPPSATMYNEQFF; CDR3nt: TGTGCCAGCAGGCCCCCTAGCGCTACAATGTACAATGAGCAGTTCTTC
j_gene: TRBJ2-5; v_gene: TRBV4-3; abundance: .; d_gene: .; CDR3aa: CASSQGTARGETQYF; CDR3nt: TGCGCCAGCAGCCAAGGCACAGCGAGGGGGGAGACCCAGTACTTC
j_gene: TRBJ2-1; v_gene: TRBV30; abundance: many; d_gene: .; CDR3aa: CAWTPRGLTYNEQFF; CDR3nt: TGTGCCTGGACCCCTCGGGGATTGACCTACAATGAGCAGTTCTTC
j_gene: TRBJ2-3; v_gene: TRBV5-1; abundance: .; d_gene: TRBD2; CDR3aa: CASSSLVAGGTDTQYF; CDR3nt: TGCGCCAGCAGCTCGCTGGTAGCGGGAGGAACAGATACGCAGTATTTT
j_gene: TRBJ2-3; v_gene: TRBV5-4; abundance: few; d_gene: .; CDR3aa: CASSLPGRDTQYF; CDR3nt: TGTGCCAGCAGCTTACCCGGTCGGGATACGCAGTATTTT
j_gene: TRBJ1-1; v_gene: TRBV29-1; abundance: many; d_gene: .; CDR3aa: CSVESLRAMNTEAFF; CDR3nt: TGCAGCGTTGAATCCCTAAGGGCCATGAACACTGAAGCTTTCTTT
j_gene: TRBJ2-4; v_gene: TRBV20-1; abundance: many; d_gene: TRBD2; CDR3aa: CSAYLLAVAKNIQYF; CDR3nt: TGCAGTGCTTATCTACTAGCGGTAGCCAAAAACATTCAGTACTTC
j_gene: TRBJ2-1; v_gene: TRBV21-1; abundance: many; d_gene: .; CDR3aa: CASSKYGSSHNEQFF; CDR3nt: TGTGCCAGCAGCAAATACGGTTCCTCTCACAATGAGCAGTTCTTC
j_gene: TRBJ2-7; v_gene: TRBV2; abundance: few; d_gene: .; CDR3aa: CASRGFSYEQYF; CDR3nt: TGTGCCAGCAGGGGGTTTTCCTACGAGCAGTACTTC
j_gene: TRBJ2-1; v_gene: TRBV20-1; abundance: few; d_gene: .; CDR3aa: CSAPRGRSSYNEQFF; CDR3nt: TGCAGTGCTCCCCGGGGGAGGAGCTCCTACAATGAGCAGTTCTTC
j_gene: TRBJ2-1; v_gene: TRBV5-1; abundance: medium-sized; d_gene: .; CDR3aa: CASSLEAAGDNEQFF; CDR3nt: TGCGCCAGCAGCTTGGAGGCAGCCGGGGACAATGAGCAGTTCTTC
j_gene: TRBJ2-7; v_gene: TRBV20-1; abundance: few; d_gene: .; CDR3aa: CSAGFRQQTSYEQYF; CDR3nt: TGCAGTGCCGGTTTTCGACAGCAAACTTCCTACGAGCAGTACTTC
j_gene: TRBJ2-3; v_gene: TRBV27; abundance: .; d_gene: TRBD2; CDR3aa: CANSSPRGREGTDTQYF; CDR3nt: TGTGCCAACAGTTCCCCCAGAGGGAGGGAAGGGACAGATACGCAGTATTTT
j_gene: TRBJ2-2; v_gene: TRBV20-1; abundance: .; d_gene: .; CDR3aa: CSARDWGRVSAGELFF; CDR3nt: TGCAGTGCTAGAGATTGGGGCAGGGTTAGCGCCGGGGAGCTGTTTTTT
j_gene: TRBJ2-1; v_gene: TRBV20-1; abundance: .; d_gene: TRBD2; CDR3aa: CSAREASGRAGEQFF; CDR3nt: TGCAGTGCTAGAGAAGCTAGCGGGAGGGCCGGTGAGCAGTTCTTC
j_gene: TRBJ2-7; v_gene: TRBV7-8; abundance: few; d_gene: .; CDR3aa: CASSLSGAHEQYF; CDR3nt: TGTGCCAGCAGCTTATCAGGGGCCCACGAGCAGTACTTC
j_gene: TRBJ1-1; v_gene: TRBV11-2; abundance: many; d_gene: TRBD1; CDR3aa: CASSLNLRTGGVGSEAFF; CDR3nt: TGTGCCAGCAGCTTAAACCTAAGGACAGGGGGTGTAGGTTCTGAAGCTTTCTTT
j_gene: TRBJ2-7; v_gene: TRBV28; abundance: few; d_gene: TRBD2; CDR3aa: CASSPPLGAGGPDEQYF; CDR3nt: TGTGCCAGCAGTCCACCCCTGGGAGCGGGAGGGCCCGACGAGCAGTACTTC
j_gene: TRBJ2-4; v_gene: TRBV19; abundance: few; d_gene: .; CDR3aa: CASSSIDRMGDIQYF; CDR3nt: TGTGCCAGTAGTTCCATCGACAGGATGGGAGACATTCAGTACTTC
j_gene: TRBJ1-1; v_gene: TRBV7-2; abundance: few; d_gene: .; CDR3aa: CASSTGTRTEAFF; CDR3nt: TGTGCCAGCAGCACCGGGACTAGGACTGAAGCTTTCTTT
j_gene: TRBJ1-1; v_gene: TRBV29-1; abundance: many; d_gene: TRBD1; CDR3aa: CSVDGQGETEAFF; CDR3nt: TGCAGCGTTGATGGACAGGGAGAGACTGAAGCTTTCTTT
j_gene: TRBJ2-1; v_gene: TRBV19; abundance: many; d_gene: TRBD2; CDR3aa: CASKREKGPGEQFF; CDR3nt: TGTGCCAGCAAGCGGGAGAAGGGTCCAGGTGAGCAGTTCTTC
j_gene: TRBJ2-3; v_gene: TRBV24-1; abundance: few; d_gene: .; CDR3aa: CATSDRSTDSKYTDTQYF; CDR3nt: TGTGCCACCAGTGACCGAAGTACGGACTCAAAGTACACAGATACGCAGTATTTT
j_gene: TRBJ1-5; v_gene: TRBV6-1; abundance: .; d_gene: TRBD1; CDR3aa: CASSGSTGLDQPQHF; CDR3nt: TGTGCCAGCAGTGGTTCGACAGGGCTGGATCAGCCCCAGCATTTT
j_gene: TRBJ2-3; v_gene: TRBV7-2; abundance: .; d_gene: .; CDR3aa: CASSPPTDTQYF; CDR3nt: TGTGCCAGCAGCCCTCCAACAGATACGCAGTATTTT
j_gene: TRBJ2-7; v_gene: TRBV10-3; abundance: .; d_gene: .; CDR3aa: CAISPGATYTYEQYF; CDR3nt: TGTGCCATAAGCCCCGGTGCGACGTATACCTACGAGCAGTACTTC
j_gene: TRBJ2-7; v_gene: TRBV5-1; abundance: .; d_gene: .; CDR3aa: CASSTLDGGSYEQYF; CDR3nt: TGCGCCAGCAGCACCTTGGACGGCGGTTCCTACGAGCAGTACTTC
j_gene: TRBJ2-7; v_gene: TRBV6-6; abundance: .; d_gene: TRBD2; CDR3aa: CASSPPRTSGALYEQYF; CDR3nt: TGTGCCAGCAGCCCCCCCCGGACTAGTGGGGCTCTTTACGAGCAGTACTTC